This TCR beta chain was captured in a study of T cells in tumors after PD-1 blockade. About the study: Patients had no prior checkpoint blockade, systemic immunosuppressants, or anti-cancer therapy within 4 weeks. Points from the study as a whole: Some novel exhausted tumor clones appeared in pre-treatment blood, suggesting peripheral recruitment.

The CDR3 loop spans 14 amino acids. V lost 5 bases to trimming and J lost 6 bases, with 20 bases between them. CDR1 and CDR2 from the germline V gene are SQVTM and ANQGSEA. Clones were read by immunoSEQ multiplex PCR, and TCRdb kept only the in-frame ones, dropping some. The data hold 45,000 to 50,000 clones, with approximately 80% observed a single time. With respect to this clone: What it binds is unknown.

The TCR sequence derives from a human donor with advanced basal cell or squamous cell carcinoma (not recorded which). The sequences come from PBMCs, collected before anti-PD-1 therapy. The V gene is TRBV29-1, the J gene TRBJ2-7; D might be TRBD2 (7 bases). The CDR3 DNA reads TGCAGCGTTCGATCCGGCGGGGGCCCGACCGAGCAGTACTTC. This translates into CSVRSGGGPTEQYF.